One and the same sample provided the 32 T cell receptor beta chains below, sequenced in a study of CD8 T cells in Susac syndrome. Random hexamers were used to reverse transcribe roughly 0.45 to 1 ug of RNA. TCRdb ran MiXCR on the immunoSEQ multiplex PCR reads and lists one entry per CDR3 protein. This sample carries around 140,000 distinct CDR3 sequences, 80% to 85% of them seen once, and the ten largest clones take roughly 0.5%. The specimen was CD8+ T cells from PBMCs. The receptor source for this set is a human donor with multiple sclerosis.

V usage is TRBV11-2 and J usage is TRBJ2-1; 11 bases align to TRBD2. There are 16 residues in the CDR3. CDR1 and CDR2 (germline): SGHAT, FQNNGV. Trimming removed 5 bases from V and 1 base from J; junction bases left unmatched: 4. The CDR3 nucleotides read TGTGCCAGCAGCCCCACTAGCGGGGGATCCTACAATGAGCAGTTCTTC. Encoded protein: CASSPTSGGSYNEQFF.

The chain carries TRBV15 and TRBJ2-1; D is possibly TRBD1 (6 bases). The CDR3 length is 14 residues. In germline, CDR1 is LNHNV, CDR2 YYDKDF (reference sequence). Trimming removed 5 bases from V and 8 bases from J, with 16 bases in between. CDR3 DNA: TGTGCCACCAGCGGAAGGACTGGGGGCCATGAGCAGTTCTTC. Its protein product is CATSGRTGGHEQFF.

The rearrangement joins TRBV7-9 to TRBJ1-1, with D possibly being TRBD1 (6 bases). Germline lookup yields CDR1 SEHNR and CDR2 FQNEAQ (reference sequence). This CDR3 has 14 residues. The germline V and J ends were trimmed by 5 bases and 4 bases, with 14 bases remaining between them. CDR3 sequence reads: CASSPVGAGTEAFF. The DNA for the CDR3 is TGTGCCAGCAGCCCCGTGGGGGCAGGCACTGAAGCTTTCTTT.

The chain links TRBV4-1 to TRBJ2-7; 9 bases are a match to TRBD2. Germline V lookup: CDR1 MGHRA, CDR2 YSYEKL. This CDR3 has 14 amino acids. After removal of 3 bases from V and 4 bases from J, the junction contained 4 bases not matched to a gene. The CDR3 is CASSQLLAGYEQYF. CDR3 nucleotide sequence: TGCGCCAGCAGCCAGCTCCTAGCGGGGTACGAGCAGTACTTC.

This chain links TRBV6-1 with TRBJ2-7; 7 bases line up with TRBD2. The V gene's germline CDR1 is MNHNS and CDR2 SASEGT. V gave up 1 base and J gave up 4 bases; unmatched junction bases: 16. The CDR3 covers 18 residues. The CDR3: CASSEGLGVGGSFYEQYF. In DNA, the CDR3 is TGTGCCAGCAGTGAAGGCTTGGGCGTGGGCGGGAGCTTTTACGAGCAGTACTTC.

The chain is built from TRBV7-8 and TRBJ2-2; TRBD2 matches 9 bases. CDR1 is SGHVS and CDR2 is FQNEAQ in the germline V gene. The CDR3 totals 16 residues. V gave up 4 bases and J gave up 1 base; unmatched junction bases: 4. CDR3 residues: CASSYSGGKNTGELFF. Written as DNA, the CDR3 is TGTGCCAGCAGCTATAGCGGGGGAAAGAACACCGGGGAGCTGTTTTTT.

The chain is built from TRBV5-5 and TRBJ2-5, with D possibly TRBD1 on 6 matching bases. Germline CDR1 SGHKS, CDR2 YYEKEE (reference sequence). The CDR3 is 16 residues long. V was cut by 0 bases and J by 2 bases, with 14 bases left in between. CDR3 DNA: TGTGCCAGCAGCTTGGAGTCCAGGGGCGTACAAGAGACCCAGTACTTC. Protein: CASSLESRGVQETQYF.

V gene TRBV6-1 combines with J gene TRBJ2-7; D call uncertain. The CDR3 has 15 amino acids. Deletions cut 3 bases from V and 2 bases from J, with 14 bases between. The germline gives CDR1 MNHNS, CDR2 SASEGT. The CDR3 DNA reads as TGTGCCAGCAGTGAGGTACGCCCAATAACCTACGAGCAGTACTTC. This gives the protein CASSEVRPITYEQYF.

The chain couples TRBV2 to TRBJ1-2; D gene ambiguous. The CDR3 length is 11 residues. Germline values: CDR1 SNHLY, CDR2 FYNNEI. The V end was cut by 4 bases, the J end by 6 bases, with 6 bases between. The CDR3 spells CASSGGNGYTF. CDR3 sequence (DNA): TGTGCCAGCAGTGGCGGTAATGGCTACACCTTC.

The chain uses TRBV12-3 or TRBV12-4 and TRBJ2-1; D not resolved. The CDR3 contains 13 residues. Trimming took off 2 bases at V and 6 bases at J, with 8 bases between the two ends. This chain's CDR3 is CASSLILGNEQFF. CDR3 DNA sequence: TGTGCCAGCAGTTTAATCCTGGGCAATGAGCAGTTCTTC.

J is TRBJ2-2 and V is TRBV12-3 or TRBV12-4; TRBD2 aligns across 7 bases. CDR3 length: 16 residues. With 2 bases clipped from V and 1 base from J, the junction kept 4 bases outside the gene matches. DNA of the CDR3: TGTGCCAGCAGTTTAACCTCTAGCGGGAACACCGGGGAGCTGTTTTTT. It translates to CASSLTSSGNTGELFF.

The J gene is TRBJ2-5, the V gene TRBV10-3; D remains unclear. Germline loops: CDR1 ENHRY, CDR2 SYGVKD. The V end lost 6 bases, the J end lost 7 bases, and 12 bases lay between the germline ends. The CDR3 runs to 12 residues. CDR3 sequence (DNA): TGTGCCATCAGGGACCCCCGAGCGACCCAGTACTTC. This codes for CAIRDPRATQYF.

On this clonotype itself: One junction end does not reproduce the germline sequence, and a read error may be involved. In DNA form, the CDR3 reads TGTGCCAGCAGCCAAGATGGGGACTTCGGGACTCATACCCTCTTC. Protein: CASSQDGDFGTHTLF. This rearrangement joins TRBV3-1 to TRBJ2-1; D is possibly TRBD2 (6 bases). There are 15 residues in the CDR3. The germline CDR1 and CDR2 sequences are LGHDT and YNNKEL (reference sequence).

This clonotype was found once. The CDR3 bases are TGTGCCAGCAGCTTAGCCCGGGGCCGGAACACCATATATTTT. Translating gives CASSLARGRNTIYF. The chain has TRBV7-6 and TRBJ1-3; weak D call: TRBD1 (5 bases). The V and J ends lost 0 bases and 7 bases respectively, with 10 bases between them. Looked up from germline, CDR1 is SGHVS and CDR2 is FNYEAQ. The CDR3 is 14 residues long.

This chain links TRBV28 with TRBJ2-1; D perhaps matches TRBD2 (5 bases). The germline V and J ends were trimmed by 6 bases and 8 bases, with 17 bases remaining between them. The germline gives CDR1 MDHEN, CDR2 SYDVKM. The CDR3 has 14 amino acids. For the CDR3, the DNA is TGTGCCAGCAGCCCTTTTACGGAGGTGTATGAGCAGTTCTTC. Translating gives CASSPFTEVYEQFF.

This rearrangement joins TRBV30 to TRBJ1-1; D call uncertain. Trimming cost V 2 bases and J 7 bases, with 8 bases left between them. CDR3 size: 11 residues. Looked up from germline, CDR1 is GTSNPN and CDR2 is SVGIG (reference sequence). The CDR3 bases are TGTGCCTGGAGTTGGGAGGGTGAAGCTTTCTTT. As protein: CAWSWEGEAFF.

V gene TRBV6-5 combines with J gene TRBJ2-1; D is ambiguous. Germline lookup yields CDR1 MNHEY and CDR2 SVGAGI. The CDR3 loop spans 15 amino acids. Trimming left V 6 bases short and J 4 bases short, with 16 bases between. CDR3 DNA: TGTGCCAGCAGGTTAGGGCGGAACGGGTACAATGAGCAGTTCTTC. It yields the protein CASRLGRNGYNEQFF.

The J gene is TRBJ1-1, the V gene TRBV7-9, with D maybe TRBD1 (6 bases). This CDR3 has 16 amino acids. Germline values: CDR1 SEHNR, CDR2 FQNEAQ (reference sequence). Trimming shortened V by 3 bases and J by 7 bases, and 21 bases separated the two germline ends. This CDR3 reads CASSFGWGAGAVEAFF. For the CDR3, the DNA is TGTGCCAGCAGCTTCGGCTGGGGGGCGGGGGCCGTTGAAGCTTTCTTT.

This clonotype has a handful of counts. The rearrangement links TRBV18 to TRBJ2-7; TRBD1 matches 9 bases. This CDR3 has 17 residues. Germline V gene lookup returns CDR1 KGHSH and CDR2 LQKENI. With 3 bases clipped from V and 4 bases from J, the junction kept 13 bases outside the gene matches. The CDR3 spells CASSPTLGQGSWYEQYF. CDR3 coding DNA: TGTGCCAGCTCACCGACTTTGGGACAGGGATCTTGGTACGAGCAGTACTTC.

The gene calls are TRBV6-1 and TRBJ2-7; D may match TRBD1 or TRBD2 (5 bases each). CDR1 and CDR2 from the germline V gene are MNHNS and SASEGT. The ends were cut back, 5 bases at V and 0 bases at J, with 23 bases in the middle. The CDR3 consists of 18 residues. This CDR3 is CASSHPWGEGIISYEQYV. DNA for the CDR3: TGTGCCAGCAGTCATCCGTGGGGCGAGGGAATTATCTCCTACGAGCAGTACGTC.

This chain uses TRBV7-9 with TRBJ1-2; D is undetermined. From germline, CDR1 is SEHNR and CDR2 FQNEAQ (reference sequence). V dropped 1 base and J dropped 7 bases, with 13 bases sitting between them. This CDR3 is 14 amino acids long. The CDR3 DNA follows: TGTGCCAGCAGCTTAGGATCCGGGGTGCTTGGCTACACCTTC. It encodes CASSLGSGVLGYTF.

This clonotype showed up just a few times. The rearrangement joins TRBV9 to TRBJ2-1, with a possible D match to TRBD2 (5 bases). The CDR3 has 13 amino acids. Trimming pared 3 bases from V and 3 bases from J, leaving 7 bases between. In germline, CDR1 is SGDLS, CDR2 YYNGEE. Here the CDR3 reads CASSARGYNEQFF. CDR3 sequence (DNA): TGTGCCAGCAGCGCCCGGGGCTACAATGAGCAGTTCTTC.

The gene calls are TRBV4-3 and TRBJ1-5, with no clear D. CDR1 and CDR2 (germline): LGHNA, YSLEER. The CDR3 totals 15 residues. Trimming stripped 0 bases from V and 5 bases from J, with 11 bases between. The CDR3 nucleotides read TGCGCCAGCAGCCAAGATCACAGCTATTATCAGCCCCAGCATTTT. As protein: CASSQDHSYYQPQHF.

CDR3 coding DNA: TGTGCCAGCGCTCCTCAAGGGGGACAGGGAGATGGCTACACCTTC. Translation gives CASAPQGGQGDGYTF. The gene calls are TRBV5-4 and TRBJ1-2, with 9 positions matching TRBD1. Looked up from germline, CDR1 is SGHNT and CDR2 is YYREEE (reference sequence). Losses at the gene ends were 7 bases for V and 6 bases for J; bases not matched to a gene: 13. The CDR3 extends over 15 amino acids. Supplemented by reference TRBV5-4 and TRBJ1-2, the full variable domain reads ETGVTQSPTHLIKTRGQQVTLRCSSQSGHNTVSWYQQALGQGPQFIFQYYREEENGRGNFPPRFSGLQFPNYSSELNVNALELDDSALYLCASAPQGGQGDGYTFGSGTRLTVV.

The chain couples TRBV5-1 to TRBJ2-7; 9 nucleotides match TRBD1. The V segment lost 1 base and the J segment 1 base; nucleotides outside the gene matches: 3. The CDR3 has 15 residues. Germline V gives CDR1 SGHRS, CDR2 YFSETQ. This chain's CDR3 is CASSLLQGASYEQYF. The CDR3 DNA sequence: TGCGCCAGCAGCTTGTTACAGGGGGCATCCTACGAGCAGTACTTC.

The chain joins TRBV25-1 to TRBJ2-2; 8 nucleotides agree with TRBD2. The germline V gene has CDR1 MGHDK and CDR2 SYGVNS. The length of the CDR3 is 19 residues. The V segment lost 3 bases and the J segment 0 bases; nucleotides outside the gene matches: 12. CDR3 nucleotide sequence: TGTGCCAGCAGTGACCCCTCCGGCGGTAGCGGGGCGAACACCGGGGAGCTGTTTTTT. Its translation is CASSDPSGGSGANTGELFF.

Here the CDR3 reads CASSLRDGRYEQYF. CDR3 nucleotide sequence: TGTGCCAGCAGCCTCAGGGACGGTCGGTACGAGCAGTACTTC. This chain links TRBV3-1 with TRBJ2-7; D could derive from TRBD1 or TRBD2 (5 bases each). This CDR3 contains 14 residues. Germline V gene lookup returns CDR1 LGHDT and CDR2 YNNKEL (reference sequence). Trimming left V 4 bases short and J 4 bases short, with 14 bases between.

About this clonotype itself: One end of the junction fails to match germline, which may point to a read error. The chain employs TRBV2 and TRBJ1-5, with D perhaps matching TRBD1 (6 bases). The CDR3 runs to 13 residues. Germline values: CDR1 SNHLY, CDR2 FYNNEI. The CDR3 sequence: CAGSGTMNQPQHF. In DNA, the CDR3 is TGTGCCGGCAGTGGGACAATGAATCAGCCCCAGCATTTT.

The V call is TRBV19, the J call TRBJ1-2; D ambiguous. This CDR3 has 13 residues. Germline loops: CDR1 LNHDA, CDR2 SQIVND (reference sequence). V lost 5 bases and J lost 3, with 10 bases in between. CDR3 region: CASSYSEYYGYTF. CDR3 in DNA: TGTGCCAGTAGTTACTCTGAATACTATGGCTACACCTTC. Filled out from reference TRBV19 and TRBJ1-2, the complete variable domain reads DGGITQSPKYLFRKEGQNVTLSCEQNLNHDAMYWYRQDPGQGLRLIYYSQIVNDFQKGDIAEGYSVSREKKESFPLTVTSAQKNPTAFYLCASSYSEYYGYTFGSGTRLTVV.

The chain couples TRBV4-1 to TRBJ2-7; 11 bases agree with TRBD1. J gave up 4 bases and V 4 bases, and 6 bases lay outside the gene matches. This CDR3 is built from 15 residues. Germline-derived CDR1 and CDR2 are MGHRA and YSYEKL. CDR3 protein: CASSPGGTGGYEQYF. The DNA of the CDR3 is TGCGCCAGCAGCCCCGGGGGGACAGGGGGTTACGAGCAGTACTTC.

This clonotype was counted a single time. This chain connects TRBV27 to TRBJ2-1, with 7 bases lining up with TRBD1. CDR1 MNHEY and CDR2 SMNVEV come from the germline V gene (reference sequence). There are 14 residues in the CDR3. Trimming at V came to 6 bases and at J to 2 bases, leaving 4 bases not matched to a gene. The DNA of the CDR3 is TGTGCCAGCAGACAACAGGGGACCTACAATGAGCAGTTCTTC. Translating gives CASRQQGTYNEQFF.

V usage is TRBV29-1 and J usage is TRBJ2-2; D is ambiguous. Trimming stripped 6 bases from V and 6 bases from J, with 11 bases between. The CDR3 loop spans 12 amino acids. CDR1 and CDR2 from the germline V gene are SQVTM and ANQGSEA. CDR3 amino acids: CSVPDTSGELFF. The CDR3 DNA reads as TGCAGCGTCCCCGACACATCCGGGGAGCTGTTTTTT.